This TCR beta chain is drawn from a study of T-cell reconstitution after alpha-beta-depleted transplantation in children. The table lists this clonotype with a few counts. For TCRbeta, the library was prepared with unique molecular identifiers. TCRdb reprocessed the PCR reads with MiXCR, giving one entry per CDR3 protein. The sample has about 370,000 distinct CDR3 sequences, around 20% seen once. The germline CDR1 and CDR2 sequences are SQVTM and ANQGSEA. The V and J ends lost 3 bases and 4 bases respectively, with 12 bases between them. The CDR3 covers 13 residues. The clonotype originates from a human donor who donated a stem cell graft to a child with acute myeloid leukemia. Sequences were derived from PBMCs from the stem cell graft donor, sampled from the stem cell graft. The chain carries TRBV29-1 and TRBJ1-1, with a tentative D call TRBD1 (5 bases). CDR3 loop: CSVDSGGGTEAFF. CDR3 nucleotide sequence: TGCAGCGTTGATAGCGGCGGGGGCACTGAAGCTTTCTTT.